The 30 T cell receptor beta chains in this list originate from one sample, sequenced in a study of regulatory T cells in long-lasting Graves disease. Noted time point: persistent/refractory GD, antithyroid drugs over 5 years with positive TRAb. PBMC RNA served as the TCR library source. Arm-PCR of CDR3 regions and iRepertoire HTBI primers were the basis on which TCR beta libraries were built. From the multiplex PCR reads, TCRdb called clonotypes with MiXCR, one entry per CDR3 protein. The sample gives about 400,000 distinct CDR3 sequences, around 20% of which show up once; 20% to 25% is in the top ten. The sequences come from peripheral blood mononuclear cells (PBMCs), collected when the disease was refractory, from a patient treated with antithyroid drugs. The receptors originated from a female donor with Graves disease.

The CDR3 DNA reads TGTGCCAGCAGCTTGGGCCCGCGGGTCGGCTACGAGCAGTACTTC. Translated, it gives CASSLGPRVGYEQYF. This chain links TRBV5-6 with TRBJ2-7; D perhaps matches TRBD2 (5 bases). Trimming removed 0 bases at V and 3 bases at J, with 13 bases between. The germline V gene encodes CDR1 SGHDT and CDR2 YYEEEE. The CDR3 is 15 amino acids.

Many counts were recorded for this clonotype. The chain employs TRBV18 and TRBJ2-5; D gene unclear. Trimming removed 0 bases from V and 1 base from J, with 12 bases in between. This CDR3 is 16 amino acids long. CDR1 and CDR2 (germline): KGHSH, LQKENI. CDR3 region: CASSPPGSGGQETQYF. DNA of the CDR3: TGTGCCAGCTCACCACCGGGATCGGGCGGCCAAGAGACCCAGTACTTC. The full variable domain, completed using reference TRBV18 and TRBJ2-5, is NAGVMQNPRHLVRRRGQEARLRCSPMKGHSHVYWYRQLPEEGLKFMVYLQKENIIDESGMPKERFSAEFPKEGPSILRIQQVVRGDSAAYFCASSPPGSGGQETQYFGPGTRLLVL.

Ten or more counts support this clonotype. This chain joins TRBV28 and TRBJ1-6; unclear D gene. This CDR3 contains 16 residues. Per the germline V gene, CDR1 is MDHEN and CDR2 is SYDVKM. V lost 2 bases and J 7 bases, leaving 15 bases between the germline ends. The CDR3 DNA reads TGTGCCAGCAGTTTACCCCAGGCCTCAACAAATTCACCCCTCCACTTT. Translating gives CASSLPQASTNSPLHF.

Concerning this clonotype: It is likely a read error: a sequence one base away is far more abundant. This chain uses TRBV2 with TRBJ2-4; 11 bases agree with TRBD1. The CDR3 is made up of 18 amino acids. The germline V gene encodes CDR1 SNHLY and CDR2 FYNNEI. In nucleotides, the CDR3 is TGTGCCAACAGTTTAGGGACAGGGGGGATCATAGCCAAAAACATTCAGTACTTC. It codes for CANSLGTGGIIAKNIQYF. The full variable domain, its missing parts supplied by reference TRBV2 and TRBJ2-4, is EPEVTQTPSHQVTQMGQEVILRCVPISNHLYFYWYRQILGQKVEFLVSFYNNEISEKSEIFDDQFSVERPDGSNFTLKIRSTKLEDSAMYFCANSLGTGGIIAKNIQYFGAGTRLSVL.

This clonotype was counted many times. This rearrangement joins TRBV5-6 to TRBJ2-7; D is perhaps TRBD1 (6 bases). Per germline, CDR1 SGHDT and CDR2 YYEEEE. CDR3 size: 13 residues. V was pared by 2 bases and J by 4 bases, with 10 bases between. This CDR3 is CASSFGTQYEQYF. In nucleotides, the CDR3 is TGTGCCAGCAGCTTCGGGACACAATACGAGCAGTACTTC.

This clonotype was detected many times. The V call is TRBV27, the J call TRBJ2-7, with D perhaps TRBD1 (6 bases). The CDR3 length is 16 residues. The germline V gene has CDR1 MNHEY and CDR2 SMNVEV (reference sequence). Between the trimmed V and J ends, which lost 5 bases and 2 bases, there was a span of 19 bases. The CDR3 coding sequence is TGTGCCAGCAGTCCCTCCGGGGCAGGGGCGACCTACGAGCAGTACTTC. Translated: CASSPSGAGATYEQYF.

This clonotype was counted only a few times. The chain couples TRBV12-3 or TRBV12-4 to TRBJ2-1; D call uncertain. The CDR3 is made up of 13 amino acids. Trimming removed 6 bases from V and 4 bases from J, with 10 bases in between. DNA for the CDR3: TGTGCCAGCAGGGGCGAGCGATACAATGAGCAGTTCTTC. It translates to CASRGERYNEQFF.

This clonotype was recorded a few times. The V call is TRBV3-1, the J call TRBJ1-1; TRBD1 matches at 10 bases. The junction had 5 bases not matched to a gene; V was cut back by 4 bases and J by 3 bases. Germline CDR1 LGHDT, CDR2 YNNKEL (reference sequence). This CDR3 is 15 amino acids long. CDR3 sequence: CASSPRDRGYTEAFF. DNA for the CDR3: TGTGCCAGCAGCCCGAGGGACAGGGGATACACTGAAGCTTTCTTT.

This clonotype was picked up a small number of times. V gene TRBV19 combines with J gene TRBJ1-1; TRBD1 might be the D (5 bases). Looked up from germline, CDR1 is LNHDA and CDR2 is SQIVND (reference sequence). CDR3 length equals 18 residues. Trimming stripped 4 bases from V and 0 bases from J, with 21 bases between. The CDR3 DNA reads TGTGCCAGTAGTACCTGGGACCTCATGACGGCCATGAACACTGAAGCTTTCTTT. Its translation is CASSTWDLMTAMNTEAFF.

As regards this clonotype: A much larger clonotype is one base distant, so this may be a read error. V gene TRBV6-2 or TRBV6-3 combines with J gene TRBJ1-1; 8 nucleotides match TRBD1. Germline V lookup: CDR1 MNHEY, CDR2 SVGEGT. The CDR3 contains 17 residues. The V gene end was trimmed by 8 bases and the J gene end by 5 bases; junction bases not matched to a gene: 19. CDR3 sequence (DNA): TGTGCCAGCTCGTCGTTCCGAACCGGACAGGGTGGAACTGAAGCTTTCTTT. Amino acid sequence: CASSSFRTGQGGTEAFF.

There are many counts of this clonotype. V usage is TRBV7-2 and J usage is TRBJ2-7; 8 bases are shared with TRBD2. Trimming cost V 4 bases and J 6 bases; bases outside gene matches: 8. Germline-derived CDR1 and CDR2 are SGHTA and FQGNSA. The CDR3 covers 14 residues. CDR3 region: CASSYPGLVSEQYF. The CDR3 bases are TGTGCCAGCAGCTATCCGGGACTAGTCTCCGAGCAGTACTTC.

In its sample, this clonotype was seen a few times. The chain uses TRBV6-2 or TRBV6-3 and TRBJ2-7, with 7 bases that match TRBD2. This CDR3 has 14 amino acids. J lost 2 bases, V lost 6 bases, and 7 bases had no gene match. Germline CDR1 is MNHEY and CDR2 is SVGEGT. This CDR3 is CASSKGLGPYEQYF. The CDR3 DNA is TGTGCCAGCAGCAAAGGACTAGGGCCCTACGAGCAGTACTTC.

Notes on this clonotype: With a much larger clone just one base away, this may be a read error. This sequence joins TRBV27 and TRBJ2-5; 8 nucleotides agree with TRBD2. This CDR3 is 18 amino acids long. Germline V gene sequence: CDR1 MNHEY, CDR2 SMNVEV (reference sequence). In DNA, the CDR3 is TGTGCCAGCAGTTTAATCGGGGCGGGGGGCAAACAACAAGGGACCCAGTACTTC. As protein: CASSLIGAGGKQQGTQYF.

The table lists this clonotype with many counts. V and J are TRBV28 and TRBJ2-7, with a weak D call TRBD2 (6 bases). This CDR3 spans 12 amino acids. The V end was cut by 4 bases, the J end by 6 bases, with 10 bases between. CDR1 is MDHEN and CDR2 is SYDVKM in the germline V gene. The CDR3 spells CASSSGLPEQYF. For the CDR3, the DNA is TGTGCCAGCAGTTCCGGACTACCCGAGCAGTACTTC. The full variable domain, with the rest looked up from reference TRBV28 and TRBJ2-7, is DVKVTQSSRYLVKRTGEKVFLECVQDMDHENMFWYRQDPGLGLRLIYFSYDVKMKEKGDIPEGYSVSREKKERFSLILESASTNQTSMYLCASSSGLPEQYFGPGTRLTVT.

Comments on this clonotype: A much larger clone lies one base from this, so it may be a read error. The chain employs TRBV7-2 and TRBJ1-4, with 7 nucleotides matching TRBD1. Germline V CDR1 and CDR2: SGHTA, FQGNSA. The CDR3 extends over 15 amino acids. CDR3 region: CASSLEGQPNEKPFF. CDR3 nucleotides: TGTGCCAGCAGCTTAGAGGGACAGCCTAATGAAAAACCGTTTTTT.

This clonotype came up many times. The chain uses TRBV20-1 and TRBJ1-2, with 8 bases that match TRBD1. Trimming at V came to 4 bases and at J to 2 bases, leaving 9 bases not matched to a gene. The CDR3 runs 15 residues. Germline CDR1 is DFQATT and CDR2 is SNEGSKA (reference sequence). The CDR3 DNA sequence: TGCAGTGCTAACGACGTTCGACAGGGGAACTATGGCTACACCTTC. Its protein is CSANDVRQGNYGYTF.

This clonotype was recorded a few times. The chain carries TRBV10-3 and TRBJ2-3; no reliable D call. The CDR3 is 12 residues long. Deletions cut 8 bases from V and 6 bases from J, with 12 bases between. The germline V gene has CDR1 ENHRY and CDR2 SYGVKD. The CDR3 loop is CAIQSGWDTQYF. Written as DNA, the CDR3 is TGTGCCATCCAGTCTGGTTGGGATACGCAGTATTTT.

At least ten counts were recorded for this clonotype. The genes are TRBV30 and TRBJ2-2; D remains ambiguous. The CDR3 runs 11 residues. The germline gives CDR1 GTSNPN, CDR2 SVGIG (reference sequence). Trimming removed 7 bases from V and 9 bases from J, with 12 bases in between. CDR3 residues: CASLAFRELFF. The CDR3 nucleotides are TGTGCCTCCTTGGCGTTCCGGGAGCTGTTTTTT.

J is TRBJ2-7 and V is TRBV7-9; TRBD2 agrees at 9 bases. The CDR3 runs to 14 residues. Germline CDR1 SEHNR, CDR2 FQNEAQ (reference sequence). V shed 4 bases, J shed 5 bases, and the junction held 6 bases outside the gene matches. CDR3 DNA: TGTGCCAGCAGCTCGTTGGGACTAGCCAACGAGCAGTACTTC. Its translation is CASSSLGLANEQYF.

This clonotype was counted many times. As DNA, the CDR3 is TGTGCCAGCAAGGAGGGACCCTCTGGAAACACCATATATTTT. Amino acids: CASKEGPSGNTIYF. The rearrangement links TRBV6-1 to TRBJ1-3, with D perhaps TRBD1 (5 bases). In germline, CDR1 is MNHNS, CDR2 SASEGT. The CDR3 loop spans 14 amino acids. The germline V and J ends were trimmed by 7 bases and 0 bases, with 10 bases remaining between them.

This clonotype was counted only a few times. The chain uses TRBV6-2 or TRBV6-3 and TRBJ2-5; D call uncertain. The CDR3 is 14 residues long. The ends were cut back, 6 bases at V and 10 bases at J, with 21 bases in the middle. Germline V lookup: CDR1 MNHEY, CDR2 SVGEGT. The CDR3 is CASSSDIDLRIQYF. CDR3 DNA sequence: TGTGCCAGCAGCTCAGATATAGACTTAAGGATCCAGTACTTC.

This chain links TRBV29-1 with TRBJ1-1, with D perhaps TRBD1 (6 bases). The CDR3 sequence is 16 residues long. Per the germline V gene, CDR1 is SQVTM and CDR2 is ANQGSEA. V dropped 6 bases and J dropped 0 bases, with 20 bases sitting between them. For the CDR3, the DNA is TGCAGCGTCCCCGGACCGTCGGGGGCCATGAACACTGAAGCTTTCTTT. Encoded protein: CSVPGPSGAMNTEAFF.

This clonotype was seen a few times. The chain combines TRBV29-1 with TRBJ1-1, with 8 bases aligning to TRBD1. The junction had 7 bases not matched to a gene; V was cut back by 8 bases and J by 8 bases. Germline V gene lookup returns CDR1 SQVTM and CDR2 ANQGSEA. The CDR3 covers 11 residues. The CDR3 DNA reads TGCAGCATATCGGACAGGGAAGAAGCTTTCTTT. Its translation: CSISDREEAFF. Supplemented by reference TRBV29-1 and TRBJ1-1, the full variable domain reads SAVISQKPSRDICQRGTSLTIQCQVDSQVTMMFWYRQQPGQSLTLIATANQGSEATYESGFVIDKFPISRPNLTFSTLTVSNMSPEDSSIYLCSISDREEAFFGQGTRLTVV.

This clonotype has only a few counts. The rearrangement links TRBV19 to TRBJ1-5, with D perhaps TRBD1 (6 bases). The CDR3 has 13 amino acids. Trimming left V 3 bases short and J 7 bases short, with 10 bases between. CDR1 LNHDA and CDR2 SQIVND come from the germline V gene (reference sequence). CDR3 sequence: CASSIPGAQPQHF. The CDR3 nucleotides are TGTGCCAGTAGTATTCCGGGGGCCCAGCCCCAGCATTTT.

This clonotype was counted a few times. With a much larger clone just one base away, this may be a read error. The CDR3 is CSASGREEQPRHF. The CDR3 DNA reads as TGCAGTGCTAGCGGACGGGAAGAACAGCCCCGGCATTTT. The V and J genes are TRBV20-1 and TRBJ1-5, with D hard to call. The CDR3 contains 13 residues. From germline, CDR1 is DFQATT and CDR2 SNEGSKA (reference sequence).

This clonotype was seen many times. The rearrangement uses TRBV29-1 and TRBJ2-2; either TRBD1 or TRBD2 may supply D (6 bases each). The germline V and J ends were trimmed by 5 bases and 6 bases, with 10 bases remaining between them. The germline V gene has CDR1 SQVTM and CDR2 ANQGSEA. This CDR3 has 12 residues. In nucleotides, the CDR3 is TGCAGCGTTTACAGGGAGGCCGGGGAGCTGTTTTTT. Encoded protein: CSVYREAGELFF.

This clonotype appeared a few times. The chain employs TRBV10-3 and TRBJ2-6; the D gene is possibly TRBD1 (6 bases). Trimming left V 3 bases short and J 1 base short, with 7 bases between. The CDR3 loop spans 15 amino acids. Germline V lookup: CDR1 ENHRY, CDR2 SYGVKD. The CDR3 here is CAISEGQSGANVLTF. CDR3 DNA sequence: TGTGCCATCAGTGAAGGACAGTCTGGGGCCAACGTCCTGACTTTC.

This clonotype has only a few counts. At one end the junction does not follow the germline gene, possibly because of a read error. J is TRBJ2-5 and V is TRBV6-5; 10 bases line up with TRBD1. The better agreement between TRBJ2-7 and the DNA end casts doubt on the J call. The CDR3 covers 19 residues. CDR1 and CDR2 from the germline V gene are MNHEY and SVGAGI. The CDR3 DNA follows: TGTACCAGCAGTTACGCGGTTTTTGGAACCGGGACAGGGGTATACGAGCAGTACTTC. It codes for CTSSYAVFGTGTGVYEQYF.

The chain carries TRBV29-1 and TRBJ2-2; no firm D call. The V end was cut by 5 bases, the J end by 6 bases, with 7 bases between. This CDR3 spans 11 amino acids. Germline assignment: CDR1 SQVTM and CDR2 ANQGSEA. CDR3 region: CSVFLAGELFF. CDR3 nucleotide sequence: TGCAGCGTTTTTTTGGCCGGGGAGCTGTTTTTT.

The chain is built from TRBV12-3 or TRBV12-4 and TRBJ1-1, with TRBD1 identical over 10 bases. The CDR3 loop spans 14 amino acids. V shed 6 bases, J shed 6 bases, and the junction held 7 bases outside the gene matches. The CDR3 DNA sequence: TGTGCCAGCAGGCAGGACAGGGGGGTGCCTGAAGCTTTCTTT. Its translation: CASRQDRGVPEAFF.